The clone carrying this TCR beta chain was picked up one time. Its antigen is currently unknown. The sample belongs to a study of OX40 agonist ivuxolimab in advanced cancers. Study-level information: Prior anti-PD-1, anti-PD-L1 or anti-CTLA-4 therapy was allowed; roughly 40% had some. Study-level points and caveats: A proportion of nonresponders additionally exhibited low normalized T-cell clonal expansion.

The CDR3 spans 14 residues. The V segment lost 6 bases and the J segment 4 bases; nucleotides outside the gene matches: 7. CDR1 and CDR2 from the germline V gene are MNHEY and SVGAGI. Here immunoSEQ multiplex PCR was the method, and the copy in TCRdb shows in-frame clones only, minus some. The profile shows approximately 40,000 clones, approximately 80% of them singletons. The sequence came from an adult with an advanced solid tumor such as melanoma, head and neck, liver or kidney cancer. The material was CD4+ or CD8+ T cells sorted from blood, obtained in a trial of the OX40 agonist ivuxolimab. The chain joins TRBV6-5 to TRBJ2-5, with 8 bases lining up with TRBD2. CDR3 sequence (DNA): TGTGCCAGCAGGCCGGGGGGGACGGCAGAGACCCAGTACTTC. Residues: CASRPGGTAETQYF.